One and the same sample provided the 17 T cell receptor beta chains below, sequenced in a study of shared clonotypes between healthy human individuals. Some clones are missing from TCRdb's copy, which holds only in-frame ones; the method was immunoSEQ multiplex PCR. The table records about 2.4 million clones, around nine tenths of them present only once. Sequencing used naive CD4+ T cells sorted from blood. Subset denoted: CD45RA+ positively selected. These receptor sequences come from a man younger than 30 in good health.

The chain carries TRBV21-1 and TRBJ1-5. TRBV21-1 is flagged as a pseudogene. The CDR3 has 16 residues. The CDR3 region is CASSKKSAACNQPQHF. The CDR3 bases are TGTGCCAGCAGCAAAAAGTCGGCGGCTTGCAATCAGCCCCAGCATTTT.

The genes are TRBV28 and TRBJ2-1; D is perhaps TRBD2 (7 bases). Germline assignment: CDR1 MDHEN and CDR2 SYDVKM. The CDR3 runs 15 residues. Trimming left V 3 bases short and J 7 bases short, with 16 bases between. Here the CDR3 DNA reads TGTGCCAGCAGTTTTGGGGGGGCAACAGGGAATGAGCAGTTCTTC. This gives the protein CASSFGGATGNEQFF. Full variable domain (missing parts from reference TRBV28 and TRBJ2-1): DVKVTQSSRYLVKRTGEKVFLECVQDMDHENMFWYRQDPGLGLRLIYFSYDVKMKEKGDIPEGYSVSREKKERFSLILESASTNQTSMYLCASSFGGATGNEQFFGPGTRLTVL.

On this clone: One end of the junction fails to match germline, which may point to a read error. V is TRBV6-5 and J is TRBJ2-7; D is unresolved. The CDR3 runs 12 residues. Germline V CDR1 and CDR2: MNHEY, SVGAGI. CDR3 nucleotides: TGCGCCAGCAGTGAGTCGACCTACGAGCAGTACTTC. It is translated as CASSESTYEQYF.

J is TRBJ2-7 and V is TRBV4-3; TRBD1 matches at 10 bases. The CDR3 loop spans 15 amino acids. Germline V gene sequence: CDR1 LGHNA, CDR2 YSLEER. Trimming removed 0 bases from V and 5 bases from J; junction bases left unmatched: 4. In nucleotides, the CDR3 is TGCGCCAGCAGCCAAGAGGGACAGGGGCCCAACGAGCAGTACTTC. Translation: CASSQEGQGPNEQYF.

The chain combines TRBV5-1 with TRBJ2-3, with 7 positions matching TRBD2. The V and J ends lost 0 bases and 0 bases, in that order; junction bases with no gene match: 7. The CDR3 has 17 residues. CDR1 is SGHRS and CDR2 is YFSETQ in the germline V gene. This CDR3 reads CASSLASSGPSTDTQYF. Written as DNA, the CDR3 is TGCGCCAGCAGCTTGGCCTCTAGCGGCCCTAGCACAGATACGCAGTATTTT. The variable domain in full, completed from reference TRBV5-1 and TRBJ2-3, reads KAGVTQTPRYLIKTRGQQVTLSCSPISGHRSVSWYQQTPGQGLQFLFEYFSETQRNKGNFPGRFSGRQFSNSRSEMNVSTLELGDSALYLCASSLASSGPSTDTQYFGPGTRLTVL.

This clone was seen only once. As DNA, the CDR3 is TGTGCCACCAGCAGGGAGGGGGGGAGGACAGGACTTTCCGACGCTGAAGCTTTCTTT. This sequence encodes CATSREGGRTGLSDAEAFF. The chain carries TRBV15 and TRBJ1-1; TRBD1 matches at 7 bases. The J segment lost 6 bases and the V segment lost 3 bases, leaving 22 bases of the junction unmatched. The CDR3 sequence is 19 residues long. Germline CDR1 LNHNV, CDR2 YYDKDF (reference sequence). Full variable domain (rest looked up from reference TRBV15 and TRBJ1-1): DAMVIQNPRYQVTQFGKPVTLSCSQTLNHNVMYWYQQKSSQAPKLLFHYYDKDFNNEADTPDNFQSRRPNTSFCFLDIRSPGLGDTAMYLCATSREGGRTGLSDAEAFFGQGTRLTVV.

The rearrangement uses TRBV11-2 and TRBJ2-7; tentative D call: TRBD2 (5 bases). Trimming took off 6 bases at V and 0 bases at J, with 15 bases between the two ends. Germline V gives CDR1 SGHAT, CDR2 FQNNGV. CDR3 length: 15 amino acids. CDR3: CASRSLLAGSYEQYF. Written as DNA, the CDR3 is TGTGCCAGCAGATCATTACTGGCGGGCTCCTACGAGCAGTACTTC.

The genes are TRBV13 and TRBJ2-7; 8 nucleotides line up with TRBD1. The CDR3 is 14 residues long. V shed 0 bases, J shed 5 bases, and the junction held 3 bases outside the gene matches. Germline CDR1 is PRHDT and CDR2 is FYEKMQ (reference sequence). CDR3 bases: TGTGCCAGCAGCTTAGGCCGGACAGGGCACGAGCAGTACTTC. This gives the protein CASSLGRTGHEQYF.

Comment on this clone: The same CDR3 arises from other DNA sequences in this sample as well. V is TRBV5-1 and J is TRBJ2-7; TRBD2 might be the D (5 bases). The germline gives CDR1 SGHRS, CDR2 YFSETQ. Trimming took off 0 bases at V and 3 bases at J, with 10 bases between the two ends. CDR3 size: 14 residues. The CDR3, as DNA: TGCGCCAGCAGCTTGGCCCAGGCGGGCTACGAGCAGTACTTC. Protein: CASSLAQAGYEQYF. The full variable domain, rest sourced from reference TRBV5-1 and TRBJ2-7, is KAGVTQTPRYLIKTRGQQVTLSCSPISGHRSVSWYQQTPGQGLQFLFEYFSETQRNKGNFPGRFSGRQFSNSRSEMNVSTLELGDSALYLCASSLAQAGYEQYFGPGTRLTVT.

This chain uses TRBV9 with TRBJ2-5; 9 bases map to TRBD2. V dropped 4 bases and J dropped 5; count of bases not matched to a gene: 3. Germline assignment: CDR1 SGDLS and CDR2 YYNGEE. The CDR3 has 13 residues. For the CDR3, the DNA is TGTGCCAGCAGCATCGGGACTAGCGAGACCCAGTACTTC. It encodes CASSIGTSETQYF.

The V gene is TRBV6-6, the J gene TRBJ2-7; D possibly corresponds to TRBD2 (5 bases). CDR1 and CDR2 from the germline V gene are MNHNY and SVGAGI (reference sequence). Trimming removed 2 bases from V and 3 bases from J, with 8 bases in between. The CDR3 is 13 residues long. The DNA of the CDR3 is TGTGCCAGCAGTTACCGGGAACACTACGAGCAGTACTTC. Protein: CASSYREHYEQYF.

The chain couples TRBV5-1 to TRBJ1-4; 8 bases map to TRBD1. This CDR3 spans 14 amino acids. Trimming took 4 bases from V and 8 from J; bases not matched to a gene: 7. Germline CDR1 and CDR2: SGHRS and YFSETQ. CDR3 DNA sequence: TGCGCCAGCAGCGATGGACAGGGTAACGAAAAACTGTTTTTT. It is translated as CASSDGQGNEKLFF.

The chain employs TRBV6-4 and TRBJ2-3, with D perhaps TRBD2 (5 bases). Between the trimmed V and J ends, which lost 3 bases and 6 bases, there was a span of 7 bases. There are 12 residues in the CDR3. Germline-derived CDR1 and CDR2 are MRHNA and SNTAGT. This CDR3 is CASSDTRDTQYF. The CDR3 bases are TGTGCCAGCAGTGATACTAGGGATACGCAGTATTTT.

V gene TRBV5-1 combines with J gene TRBJ2-5; the D gene is possibly TRBD2 (6 bases). The germline V gene has CDR1 SGHRS and CDR2 YFSETQ. The CDR3 covers 15 residues. V lost 0 bases, J lost 7 bases, and 16 bases lay in between. The CDR3 sequence is CASSLAGSYGGTQYF. CDR3 in DNA: TGCGCCAGCAGCTTGGCCGGGAGCTACGGGGGGACCCAGTACTTC. The full variable domain, with the rest looked up from reference TRBV5-1 and TRBJ2-5, is KAGVTQTPRYLIKTRGQQVTLSCSPISGHRSVSWYQQTPGQGLQFLFEYFSETQRNKGNFPGRFSGRQFSNSRSEMNVSTLELGDSALYLCASSLAGSYGGTQYFGPGTRLLVL.

As regards this clone: Other DNA sequences in the same sample also yield this CDR3. The rearrangement links TRBV7-2 to TRBJ1-4; D is undetermined. The CDR3 runs 14 residues. In germline, CDR1 is SGHTA, CDR2 FQGNSA. Trimming stripped 2 bases from V and 1 base from J, with 5 bases between. CDR3 loop: CASSLTGTNEKLFF. The CDR3 bases are TGTGCCAGCAGCTTAACGGGAACTAATGAAAAACTGTTTTTT.

V is TRBV5-1 and J is TRBJ2-7, with a weak D call TRBD2 (6 bases). Trimming stripped 5 bases from V and 6 bases from J, with 24 bases between. Germline CDR1 is SGHRS and CDR2 is YFSETQ. The CDR3 covers 16 residues. CDR3 protein: CASRVGGTSPTGEQYF. CDR3 nucleotide sequence: TGCGCCAGCAGAGTGGGCGGGACTTCACCTACGGGCGAGCAGTACTTC.

The V gene is TRBV30, the J gene TRBJ2-2; no clear D. V was cut by 3 bases and J by 2 bases, with 4 bases left in between. This CDR3 has 12 amino acids. The germline gives CDR1 GTSNPN, CDR2 SVGIG (reference sequence). CDR3 sequence: CAWRINTGELFF. DNA for the CDR3: TGTGCCTGGAGGATTAACACCGGGGAGCTGTTTTTT.